Listed here are 9 T cell receptor beta chains from one sample, sequenced in a study of CD8+ T cells in alopecia areata. Isolated RNA was reverse transcribed into cDNA used as the sequencing template. Libraries were prepared by immunoSEQ multiplex PCR; TCRdb keeps only in-frame clonotypes and omits some of them. The sample holds 150,000 to 200,000 clones, approximately 57% seen once. Specified treatment: oral pan-JAK inhibitor, 5-10 mg twice daily. Sequenced here: CD4+ T cells sorted from blood, sampled at week 24, from a patient treated with tofacitinib. All receptors derive from a human donor with alopecia areata.

This clone has only a few counts. The chain employs TRBV5-1 and TRBJ2-2; D unclear. Germline CDR1 SGHRS, CDR2 YFSETQ. Trimming shortened V by 3 bases and J by 2 bases, and 11 bases separated the two germline ends. This CDR3 comprises 15 residues. For the CDR3, the DNA is TGCGCCAGCAGCTACCCCAGGCCCAACACCGGGGAGCTGTTTTTT. Encoded protein: CASSYPRPNTGELFF.

The chain carries TRBV30 and TRBJ2-2; D uncertain. The CDR3 consists of 13 residues. Per germline, CDR1 GTSNPN and CDR2 SVGIG (reference sequence). The V end was cut by 1 base, the J end by 7 bases, with 10 bases between. The CDR3 here is CAWSAGFGGELFF. DNA of the CDR3: TGTGCCTGGAGTGCTGGGTTTGGCGGGGAGCTGTTTTTT.

The chain has TRBV29-1 and TRBJ1-1, with D perhaps TRBD1 (5 bases). The germline V and J ends were trimmed by 4 bases and 7 bases, with 13 bases remaining between them. The CDR3 spans 12 residues. CDR1 is SQVTM, CDR2 ANQGSEA, per germline. The DNA of the CDR3 is TGCAGCGTTGTTAGAGGGGACGTTGAAGCTTTCTTT. This encodes CSVVRGDVEAFF.

This chain joins TRBV30 and TRBJ1-2; TRBD1 is a possible D gene (5 bases). Germline lookup yields CDR1 GTSNPN and CDR2 SVGIG (reference sequence). V lost 5 bases to trimming and J lost 8 bases, with 18 bases between them. This CDR3 spans 13 amino acids. The CDR3 reads CAWETQGAGGYTF. In nucleotides, the CDR3 is TGTGCCTGGGAGACTCAGGGAGCCGGGGGCTACACCTTC.

This chain connects TRBV29-1 to TRBJ1-2; possible D gene TRBD1, 5 bases. The CDR3 runs to 11 residues. V lost 3 bases, J lost 10 bases, and 12 bases lay in between. Germline CDR1 and CDR2: SQVTM and ANQGSEA. Here the CDR3 reads CSVDRQGTYTF. The CDR3 DNA sequence: TGCAGCGTTGACAGGCAGGGTACCTACACCTTC.

The V gene is TRBV7-3, the J gene TRBJ2-2; D remains ambiguous. The CDR3 has 13 residues. Germline V gene lookup returns CDR1 SGHTA and CDR2 FQGTGA. The V end was cut by 2 bases, the J end by 4 bases, with 5 bases between. The CDR3: CASSLSSTGELFF. CDR3 in DNA: TGTGCCAGCAGCTTATCTAGCACCGGGGAGCTGTTTTTT.

This clone has just a few counts. This rearrangement joins TRBV5-6 to TRBJ2-5, with D perhaps being TRBD1 or TRBD2 (6 bases each). The CDR3 spans 15 residues. Between the trimmed V and J ends, which lost 3 bases and 5 bases, there was a span of 17 bases. The germline V gene has CDR1 SGHDT and CDR2 YYEEEE. CDR3: CASSSDSRAGETQYF. The CDR3 DNA follows: TGTGCCAGCAGCTCGGACAGTCGGGCGGGGGAGACCCAGTACTTC.

This clone was picked up a small number of times. The V call is TRBV9, the J call TRBJ2-3, with D tentatively TRBD2 (6 bases). Trimming left V 4 bases short and J 4 bases short, with 16 bases between. Germline loops: CDR1 SGDLS, CDR2 YYNGEE. This CDR3 is built from 15 residues. The CDR3 reads CASSTPASGSDTQYF. Here the CDR3 DNA reads TGTGCCAGCAGCACACCCGCCAGCGGGTCAGATACGCAGTATTTT.

The chain combines TRBV5-1 with TRBJ2-3; 10 bases are shared with TRBD2. J gave up 5 bases and V 6 bases, and 9 bases lay outside the gene matches. The CDR3 length is 15 residues. Germline V lookup: CDR1 SGHRS, CDR2 YFSETQ. The CDR3 loop is CASTLASGGGDTQYF. Here the CDR3 DNA reads TGCGCCAGCACGCTCGCTAGCGGGGGCGGAGATACGCAGTATTTT.